Included here is one T cell receptor beta chain sequence, with context. The antigen is not known. Treatment here: over 15 received Ad26.COV2.S at low or high dose, single or two shots; roughly five received placebo; per-sample allocation not given. Day 63 after the first injection of vaccine or placebo was the sampling time. What was given as vaccine was an Ad26 vector encoding Wuhan-strain SARS-CoV-2 spike. Germline-derived CDR1 and CDR2 are SGHTA and FQGNSA. The CDR3 extends over 15 amino acids. Losses at the gene ends were 5 bases for V and 6 bases for J; bases not matched to a gene: 10. The method was immunoSEQ multiplex PCR; TCRdb's version includes in-frame clones alone and lacks a portion of them. The sample records approximately 300,000 clones, around 84% being singletons. This sample stems from a study of Ad26.COV2.S vaccination and SARS-CoV-2 variants. Study-wide context: Once, or twice with 56 days between doses, Ad26.COV2.S was given intramuscularly.

Study observations and caveats: Total responses of T cells may have been underestimated by the analyses of TCR breadth and depth.

The sequence derives from a person between 18 and 65 years old who received the Ad26.COV2.S COVID-19 vaccine or a placebo. The chain uses TRBV7-2 and TRBJ2-3, with TRBD2 matching over 8 bases. Sequencing used peripheral blood, obtained in a trial of Ad26.COV2.S vaccine versus placebo. The CDR3 loop is CASSDQPGGADTQYF. DNA for the CDR3: TGTGCCAGCAGCGACCAACCCGGGGGGGCGGATACGCAGTATTTT.